The present T cell receptor (beta chain) was sequenced within a study of blood T cell repertoires in COVID-19. As for the study in general: COVID-19 samples collected from the United States, Italy and Spain covered acute and convalescent phases. Sources were T cells, B-cell-depleted T cells, or PBMCs; the material itself was cDNA or gDNA.

Original processing notes: Amplification from reference gene primers served as the basis for estimated nucleated cell counts. TCRdb's copy holds only in-frame clones and misses some; the assay was immunoSEQ multiplex PCR. That table supplies the V and J calls and clone size; D and trimming were determined from the DNA. The table has under 110,000 clones, around 94% seen once; the top ten hold approximately 5.8%. This clone was seen a single time. CDR1 is KGHDR and CDR2 is SFDVKD in the germline V gene. J was trimmed by 5 bases and V by 1 base; bases with no gene match: 8. The CDR3 totals 16 residues. The TCR sequence derives from a man aged 45-65 years with active COVID-19. V and J are TRBV24-1 and TRBJ2-3, with 7 nucleotides matching TRBD2. Sequencing was carried out using peripheral blood. The CDR3 is CATSDLGGSGEDTQYF. The CDR3 DNA follows: TGTGCCACCAGTGATTTAGGCGGGAGTGGAGAAGATACGCAGTATTTT.